One and the same sample provided the 16 T cell receptor beta chains below, sequenced in a study of OX40 agonist ivuxolimab in advanced cancers. Sequenced by immunoSEQ multiplex PCR; TCRdb stores in-frame clones only, minus some. Of more than 55,000 clones listed, 88% are singletons. This sample comprised CD4+ or CD8+ T cells sorted from blood, obtained in a trial of the OX40 agonist ivuxolimab. All receptors come from an adult with an advanced solid tumor such as melanoma, head and neck, liver or kidney cancer.

The chain is built from TRBV30 and TRBJ1-1; TRBD1 matches 9 bases. From germline, CDR1 is GTSNPN and CDR2 SVGIG (reference sequence). This CDR3 comprises 12 residues. V shed 5 bases, J shed 10 bases, and the junction held 8 bases outside the gene matches. The CDR3 region is CAWATGGGRAFF. In DNA form, the CDR3 reads TGTGCCTGGGCGACAGGGGGTGGCAGAGCTTTCTTT.

Relative to its sample, this clone is medium-sized. The genes are TRBV27 and TRBJ2-7; no firm D call. CDR3 length: 12 amino acids. The germline V and J ends were trimmed by 4 bases and 5 bases, with 9 bases remaining between them. CDR1 MNHEY and CDR2 SMNVEV come from the germline V gene (reference sequence). The chain's CDR3 is CASSSTTHEQYF. The CDR3 nucleotides are TGTGCCAGCAGTTCCACGACACACGAGCAGTACTTC.

The chain carries TRBV2 and TRBJ1-5; D may be TRBD1 (5 bases). CDR1 is SNHLY and CDR2 is FYNNEI in the germline V gene. CDR3 size: 16 residues. Between the trimmed V and J ends, which lost 6 bases and 2 bases, there was a span of 17 bases. The CDR3 reads CASRPTADLRNQPQHF. In DNA, the CDR3 is TGTGCCAGCAGGCCGACAGCGGACCTACGCAATCAGCCCCAGCATTTT.

This chain links TRBV27 with TRBJ1-5, with a possible D match to TRBD1 (5 bases). This CDR3 has 16 residues. Germline V gene sequence: CDR1 MNHEY, CDR2 SMNVEV (reference sequence). Trimming took 5 bases from V and 5 from J, leaving 19 bases between them. The CDR3 protein is CASSLRTEAGHQPQHF. The CDR3 DNA reads as TGTGCCAGCAGTCTCCGGACCGAGGCAGGGCATCAGCCCCAGCATTTT.

The CDR3 DNA reads TGTGCCAGCAGCTTGGGCGAGGCTGGGGCCAACGTCCTGACTTTC. Translated, it gives CASSLGEAGANVLTF. The chain recombines TRBV7-9 with TRBJ2-6; D call uncertain. V dropped 3 bases and J dropped 2 bases, with 8 bases sitting between them. There are 15 residues in the CDR3. Germline values: CDR1 SEHNR, CDR2 FQNEAQ (reference sequence).

J is TRBJ1-1 and V is TRBV19; TRBD1 agrees at 10 bases. The CDR3 sequence is 16 residues long. Unmatched junction bases numbered 5, after V lost 3 bases and J lost 1 base. Per germline, CDR1 LNHDA and CDR2 SQIVND (reference sequence). CDR3 protein: CASSIRDRGRNTEAFF. CDR3 DNA: TGTGCCAGTAGTATCCGGGACAGGGGAAGGAACACTGAAGCTTTCTTT.

This clone has a handful of counts. CDR3 sequence: CASSPPQYQETQYF. CDR3 sequence (DNA): TGTGCCAGCTCACCACCCCAGTACCAAGAGACCCAGTACTTC. J is TRBJ2-5 and V is TRBV18, with no clear D. The CDR3 extends over 14 amino acids. Per germline, CDR1 KGHSH and CDR2 LQKENI. V was pared by 0 bases and J by 0 bases, with 5 bases between.

The chain is built from TRBV5-1 and TRBJ2-5; D is ambiguous. The CDR3 contains 17 residues. Germline CDR1 SGHRS, CDR2 YFSETQ. V was cut by 2 bases and J by 0 bases, with 17 bases left in between. Written as DNA, the CDR3 is TGCGCCAGCAGCTTCTACCACTACCCAAAAGACCAAGAGACCCAGTACTTC. Translated, it gives CASSFYHYPKDQETQYF.

The rearrangement joins TRBV7-9 to TRBJ1-2; D is perhaps TRBD1 (5 bases). Germline V gene lookup returns CDR1 SEHNR and CDR2 FQNEAQ (reference sequence). V dropped 0 bases and J dropped 7 bases, with 12 bases sitting between them. CDR3 size: 14 residues. The CDR3 spells CASSLALGTGGYTF. CDR3 DNA: TGTGCCAGCAGCTTAGCGCTTGGGACGGGTGGCTACACCTTC.

Only a few counts were recorded for this clone. The chain is built from TRBV19 and TRBJ1-5; 9 bases match TRBD1. Unmatched junction bases numbered 7, after V lost 4 bases and J lost 6 bases. CDR3 length equals 15 residues. CDR1 LNHDA and CDR2 SQIVND come from the germline V gene (reference sequence). The chain's CDR3 is CASSTTGQGIQPQHF. The CDR3 nucleotides read TGTGCCAGTAGTACGACGGGACAGGGTATTCAGCCCCAGCATTTT.

This chain joins TRBV4-3 and TRBJ1-2; TRBD1 agrees at 7 bases. The CDR3 loop spans 18 amino acids. CDR1 is LGHNA and CDR2 is YSLEER in the germline V gene. Trimming removed 4 bases from V and 5 bases from J; junction bases left unmatched: 19. For the CDR3, the DNA is TGCGCCAGCAGCCCATACTCGACGGGACAGAGCGACCTTTATGGCTACACCTTC. It specifies CASSPYSTGQSDLYGYTF.

This clone occurred a few times. The chain employs TRBV4-1 and TRBJ1-1; D call uncertain. The CDR3 consists of 17 residues. Germline V gene sequence: CDR1 MGHRA, CDR2 YSYEKL. The V gene lost 0 bases and the J gene lost 0 bases, with 14 bases spanning the gap. The CDR3 loop is CASSQDPPDGMNTEAFF. The CDR3 coding sequence is TGCGCCAGCAGCCAAGACCCGCCAGACGGGATGAACACTGAAGCTTTCTTT.

This chain joins TRBV27 and TRBJ2-6; the match to TRBD1 covers 8 bases. The CDR3 is made up of 16 amino acids. In germline, CDR1 is MNHEY, CDR2 SMNVEV (reference sequence). V lost 5 bases, J lost 0 bases, and 3 bases stayed unmatched. Written as DNA, the CDR3 is TGTGCCAGCAGTCTAACAGGGGGCTCTGGGGCCAACGTCCTGACTTTC. As protein: CASSLTGGSGANVLTF.

The genes are TRBV6-6 and TRBJ2-7, with D possibly TRBD1 on 6 matching bases. Between the trimmed V and J ends, which lost 5 bases and 2 bases, there was a span of 10 bases. This CDR3 is 13 amino acids long. Germline V gene sequence: CDR1 MNHNY, CDR2 SVGAGI (reference sequence). The CDR3, as DNA: TGTGCCAGCAGTCCAGGACAGACCTACGAGCAGTACGTC. Its protein product is CASSPGQTYEQYV.

This clone is categorized as medium-sized. V gene TRBV5-5 combines with J gene TRBJ2-7; the match to TRBD2 covers 7 bases. Losses at the gene ends were 4 bases for V and 1 base for J; bases not matched to a gene: 20. The CDR3 contains 19 residues. The V gene's germline CDR1 is SGHKS and CDR2 YYEKEE (reference sequence). The CDR3 sequence: CASSPRGVTNIPISYEQYV. CDR3 DNA: TGTGCCAGCAGCCCCCGGGGGGTAACGAATATACCTATATCCTACGAGCAGTACGTC.

The chain employs TRBV7-8 and TRBJ2-7; a weak D match, TRBD1 (5 bases). The V gene's germline CDR1 is SGHVS and CDR2 FQNEAQ. V gave up 2 bases and J gave up 4 bases, with 9 bases separating them. This CDR3 has 13 residues. The CDR3 sequence is CASSLNDRYEQYV. The DNA for the CDR3 is TGTGCCAGCAGCTTAAACGACAGATACGAGCAGTACGTC.